These 32 T cell receptor beta chains share one sample of origin, sequenced in a study of metastatic and nonmetastatic thyroid tumors. Treatment of any kind had been given to no patient before thyroid surgery. MiXCR reprocessed the PCR reads for TCRdb. The sample contains approximately 8,000 clones, approximately 25% of which appear only once. The source material was adjacent normal tissue. Every receptor here comes from a female donor with papillary thyroid cancer or a benign thyroid nodule (not recorded which). Some clones in this sample may be carry-over from other donors' samples.

This clone is medium-sized. The V call is TRBV5-6, the J call TRBJ1-2; TRBD1 matches at 7 bases. J gave up 2 bases and V 3 bases, and 7 bases lay outside the gene matches. The V gene's germline CDR1 is SGHDT and CDR2 YYEEEE. This CDR3 comprises 15 residues. The CDR3 protein is CASSSLTGENYGYTF. CDR3 sequence (DNA): TGTGCCAGCAGCTCGCTTACAGGGGAGAACTATGGCTACACCTTC.

The genes are TRBV4-1 and TRBJ1-2; D unresolved. Trimming took off 1 base at V and 2 bases at J, with 8 bases between the two ends. There are 14 residues in the CDR3. The V gene's germline CDR1 is MGHRA and CDR2 YSYEKL. The CDR3 reads CASSQVAENYGYTF. CDR3 DNA sequence: TGCGCCAGCAGCCAAGTCGCAGAAAACTATGGCTACACCTTC.

This clone was detected only a few times. The chain carries TRBV6-1 and TRBJ2-7; tentatively, D is TRBD1 (5 bases). Germline V CDR1 and CDR2: MNHNS, SASEGT. The length of the CDR3 is 14 residues. The germline V and J ends were trimmed by 8 bases and 4 bases, with 18 bases remaining between them. The CDR3, as DNA: TGTGCCAGCTCCCTAGGACAAGTTGGGTACGAGCAGTACTTC. Amino acids: CASSLGQVGYEQYF.

In its sample, this clone was seen many times. The gene calls are TRBV2 and TRBJ1-3; 7 bases fit TRBD1. The CDR3 totals 14 residues. Trimming at V came to 9 bases and at J to 0 bases, leaving 5 bases not matched to a gene. Germline V CDR1 and CDR2: SNHLY, FYNNEI. The CDR3 DNA reads as TGTGCCAGAAATACAGGGGACTCTGGAAACACCATATATTTT. This sequence encodes CARNTGDSGNTIYF.

The rearrangement joins TRBV6-1 to TRBJ1-1, with D uncertain. Germline CDR1 reads MNHNS; CDR2 reads SASEGT. This CDR3 spans 15 amino acids. Trimming shortened V by 6 bases and J by 2 bases, and 16 bases separated the two germline ends. Written as DNA, the CDR3 is TGTGCCAGCAGGCGAGCCCTACAAGATAACACTGAAGCTTTCTTT. Translating gives CASRRALQDNTEAFF.

This clone has more than one count but fewer than ten. The V gene is TRBV5-1, the J gene TRBJ1-1; no clear D gene. The CDR3 is 12 amino acids. Between the trimmed V and J ends, which lost 4 bases and 7 bases, there was a span of 11 bases. The germline V gene has CDR1 SGHRS and CDR2 YFSETQ. CDR3 DNA sequence: TGCGCCAGCAGCCCTGAGACGGGTGAAGCTTTCTTT. This translates into CASSPETGEAFF.

This clone is judged medium-sized. The chain joins TRBV24-1 to TRBJ2-7; perhaps TRBD1 as D (6 bases). There are 13 residues in the CDR3. Germline V gene lookup returns CDR1 KGHDR and CDR2 SFDVKD. Trimming removed 3 bases at V and 2 bases at J, with 7 bases between. CDR3 region: CATSDAGAYEQYF. CDR3 coding DNA: TGTGCCACCAGTGATGCAGGGGCCTACGAGCAGTACTTC.

This clone was counted only a few times. The CDR3 end shows no conserved phenylalanine or tryptophan, and so a read error is likely. The rearrangement uses TRBV9 and TRBJ1-1; TRBD1 might be the D (5 bases). CDR3 length equals 15 residues. Germline loops: CDR1 SGDLS, CDR2 YYNGEE. The V gene lost 3 bases and the J gene lost 6 bases, with 18 bases spanning the gap. The CDR3 reads CASSDGHTTVAEAFL. CDR3 coding DNA: TGTGCCAGCAGCGATGGACACACGACTGTCGCTGAAGCTTTCCTT.

In this sample, this clone turned up a few times. The chain uses TRBV20-1 and TRBJ2-7; D is uncertain. The CDR3 loop spans 13 amino acids. CDR1 and CDR2 from the germline V gene are DFQATT and SNEGSKA (reference sequence). V lost 3 bases, J lost 3 bases, and 12 bases lay in between. CDR3 in amino acids: CSASGSPYYEQYF. The CDR3 DNA sequence: TGCAGTGCTAGCGGGTCTCCCTACTACGAGCAGTACTTC.

This sequence joins TRBV5-1 and TRBJ1-1, with D tentatively TRBD1 (5 bases). The CDR3 spans 15 residues. Trimming took 1 base from V and 2 from J, leaving 12 bases between them. Germline V CDR1 and CDR2: SGHRS, YFSETQ. The CDR3 DNA reads TGCGCCAGCAGCTTGTACCCAACAGGAAACACTGAAGCTTTCTTT. This codes for CASSLYPTGNTEAFF.

This clone rates as large. J is TRBJ1-1 and V is TRBV6-1; D is undetermined. Germline-derived CDR1 and CDR2 are MNHNS and SASEGT. V lost 8 bases to trimming and J lost 5 bases, with 15 bases between them. The CDR3 contains 13 residues. CDR3 coding DNA: TGTGCCAGCTTCCCCGGTGGCAGGACTGAAGCTTTCTTT. It yields the protein CASFPGGRTEAFF.

This clone is labeled medium-sized. CDR3 loop: CASSLLGGLGSYEQYF. For the CDR3, the DNA is TGTGCCAGCAGCCTTCTTGGGGGGCTCGGGTCCTACGAGCAGTACTTC. This chain joins TRBV6-2 or TRBV6-3 and TRBJ2-7; D may match TRBD1 or TRBD2 (6 bases each). The CDR3 is 16 residues long. V gave up 6 bases and J gave up 1 base, with 19 bases separating them. In germline, CDR1 is MNHEY, CDR2 SVGEGT.

By sample share, this clone is medium-sized. The V gene is TRBV11-2, the J gene TRBJ1-2, with 7 positions matching TRBD1. The CDR3 has 11 residues. Per the germline V gene, CDR1 is SGHAT and CDR2 is FQNNGV. The trim removed 5 bases at V and 8 bases at J, leaving 2 bases unmatched. CDR3 in DNA: TGTGCCAGCAGCGCAGGGGGAGGCTACACCTTC. This translates into CASSAGGGYTF.

This clone was seen many times. The CDR3 nucleotides read TGCAGTGCCCGGGACATTAATGAAAAACTGTTTTTT. Translation: CSARDINEKLFF. The chain recombines TRBV20-1 with TRBJ1-4; D is possibly TRBD1 (6 bases). The germline gives CDR1 DFQATT, CDR2 SNEGSKA (reference sequence). This CDR3 contains 12 residues. V was pared by 6 bases and J by 4 bases, with 9 bases between.

This clone is judged medium-sized. V and J are TRBV7-9 and TRBJ2-7; D is unclear. Germline V gene lookup returns CDR1 SEHNR and CDR2 FQNEAQ (reference sequence). The CDR3 is 11 residues long. The V and J ends lost 3 bases and 7 bases respectively, with 7 bases between them. The CDR3 protein is CASSFLGEQYF. CDR3 in DNA: TGTGCCAGCAGCTTCCTTGGGGAGCAGTACTTC.

This clone has more than one count but fewer than ten. This chain connects TRBV28 to TRBJ1-4; tentatively, D is TRBD1 (5 bases). Germline V lookup: CDR1 MDHEN, CDR2 SYDVKM. V was trimmed by 5 bases and J by 0 bases, leaving 19 bases between them. The CDR3 spans 18 residues. CDR3 in amino acids: CASSPIYTPRATNEKLFF. In DNA, the CDR3 is TGTGCCAGCAGTCCTATATATACCCCCAGGGCAACTAATGAAAAACTGTTTTTT. Together with reference TRBV28 and TRBJ1-4, the CDR3 gives the full variable domain: DVKVTQSSRYLVKRTGEKVFLECVQDMDHENMFWYRQDPGLGLRLIYFSYDVKMKEKGDIPEGYSVSREKKERFSLILESASTNQTSMYLCASSPIYTPRATNEKLFFGSGTQLSVL.

The rearrangement uses TRBV11-2 and TRBJ1-2; 7 bases map to TRBD1. Looked up from germline, CDR1 is SGHAT and CDR2 is FQNNGV. This CDR3 has 15 amino acids. Trimming cost V 3 bases and J 4 bases; bases outside gene matches: 8. This chain's CDR3 is CASSLNNRGGYGYTF. CDR3 nucleotides: TGTGCCAGCAGCTTGAATAACAGGGGTGGCTATGGCTACACCTTC. Together with reference TRBV11-2 and TRBJ1-2, the CDR3 gives the full variable domain: EAGVAQSPRYKIIEKRQSVAFWCNPISGHATLYWYQQILGQGPKLLIQFQNNGVVDDSQLPKDRFSAERLKGVDSTLKIQPAKLEDSAVYLCASSLNNRGGYGYTFGSGTRLTVV.

V and J are TRBV28 and TRBJ1-5; TRBD1 aligns across 7 bases. The CDR3 is 16 residues long. The germline CDR1 and CDR2 sequences are MDHEN and SYDVKM. V lost 6 bases, J lost 1 base, and 9 bases stayed unmatched. Here the CDR3 DNA reads TGTGCCAGCAGCCCAGGAGGGACAGCAAGCAATCAGCCCCAGCATTTT. Translated: CASSPGGTASNQPQHF.

This clone was counted between two and nine times. The chain has TRBV11-2 and TRBJ1-2, with D possibly being TRBD1 (6 bases). Per germline, CDR1 SGHAT and CDR2 FQNNGV. With 4 bases removed from V and 4 bases from J, the gap between germline ends came to 10 bases. CDR3 size: 13 residues. CDR3 coding DNA: TGTGCCAGCAGCTCCGGGACAACCTATGGCTACACCTTC. This translates into CASSSGTTYGYTF. The full variable domain, its missing parts supplied by reference TRBV11-2 and TRBJ1-2, is EAGVAQSPRYKIIEKRQSVAFWCNPISGHATLYWYQQILGQGPKLLIQFQNNGVVDDSQLPKDRFSAERLKGVDSTLKIQPAKLEDSAVYLCASSSGTTYGYTFGSGTRLTVV.

The chain links TRBV14 to TRBJ2-7; D gene unclear. V was pared by 3 bases and J by 2 bases, with 8 bases between. Per germline, CDR1 SGHDN and CDR2 FVKESK. CDR3 size: 13 residues. In DNA form, the CDR3 reads TGTGCCAGCAGCCACGGTGCTGCCTACGAGCAGTACTTC. This encodes CASSHGAAYEQYF.

This clone counts as medium-sized. V is TRBV5-1 and J is TRBJ2-1, with D tentatively TRBD1 (6 bases). CDR1 SGHRS and CDR2 YFSETQ come from the germline V gene. Trimming took off 0 bases at V and 13 bases at J, with 8 bases between the two ends. This CDR3 is 11 amino acids long. CDR3 nucleotide sequence: TGCGCCAGCAGCTTGGGGGGGCCACAGTTCTTC. Translated, it gives CASSLGGPQFF.

This rearrangement joins TRBV28 to TRBJ2-5, with D perhaps matching TRBD2 (7 bases). This CDR3 region has 14 residues. Looked up from germline, CDR1 is MDHEN and CDR2 is SYDVKM. The V end lost 6 bases, the J end lost 1 base, and 12 bases lay between the germline ends. The CDR3 bases are TGTGCCAGCAGAGGGGGGGGAACCCAAGAGACCCAGTACTTC. Translating gives CASRGGGTQETQYF.

This chain links TRBV11-2 with TRBJ2-7; the D is unclear. Germline V CDR1 and CDR2: SGHAT, FQNNGV. V dropped 0 bases and J dropped 8 bases, with 11 bases sitting between them. This CDR3 contains 13 residues. The CDR3 DNA follows: TGTGCCAGCAGCTTAGACCCATCCTCCCAGCAGTACTTC. As protein: CASSLDPSSQQYF.

The table lists this clone with a few counts. This chain connects TRBV20-1 to TRBJ1-1; TRBD1 is a possible D gene (6 bases). The V end was cut by 0 bases, the J end by 2 bases, with 16 bases between. CDR1 DFQATT and CDR2 SNEGSKA come from the germline V gene (reference sequence). The CDR3 sequence is 16 residues long. CDR3 in DNA: TGCAGTGCTAGAGACGGCCGGCGGACAGTAAACACTGAAGCTTTCTTT. It specifies CSARDGRRTVNTEAFF.

The rearrangement links TRBV12-3 or TRBV12-4 to TRBJ1-2; D perhaps matches TRBD1 (5 bases). The length of the CDR3 is 15 residues. Trimming shortened V by 3 bases and J by 5 bases, and 16 bases separated the two germline ends. CDR3 in amino acids: CASSFGDRHGYGYTF. The CDR3 coding sequence is TGTGCCAGCAGTTTCGGGGACCGCCATGGGTATGGCTACACCTTC.

Relative to its sample, this clone is medium-sized (0.01 to 0.1%). The chain links TRBV19 to TRBJ1-5; D is unresolved. From germline, CDR1 is LNHDA and CDR2 SQIVND (reference sequence). This CDR3 is 14 amino acids long. The germline V and J ends were trimmed by 5 bases and 5 bases, with 13 bases remaining between them. CDR3 in amino acids: CASSPLQRDQPQHF. CDR3 nucleotides: TGTGCCAGTAGTCCCCTTCAGCGGGATCAGCCCCAGCATTTT.

V and J are TRBV20-1 and TRBJ1-6; D remains ambiguous. The CDR3 consists of 17 residues. Deletions cut 0 bases from V and 7 bases from J, with 19 bases between. Germline CDR1 is DFQATT and CDR2 is SNEGSKA (reference sequence). CDR3 loop: CSARDLVGTGPNSPLHF. CDR3 DNA sequence: TGCAGTGCTAGAGATCTGGTCGGCACCGGTCCGAATTCACCCCTCCACTTT.

Sample share makes this clone large (0.1 to 1%). V and J are TRBV6-1 and TRBJ1-2; possibly TRBD1 for D (6 bases). V was cut by 2 bases and J by 4 bases, with 17 bases left in between. Germline V gives CDR1 MNHNS, CDR2 SASEGT. The CDR3 totals 16 residues. CDR3 DNA: TGTGCCAGCAGTGAAAGGAGGGTAGGGGGACTCTATGGCTACACCTTC. Protein sequence: CASSERRVGGLYGYTF.

This clone showed up just a few times. The chain uses TRBV19 and TRBJ2-7; a weak D match, TRBD2 (5 bases). This CDR3 is built from 13 residues. Germline lookup yields CDR1 LNHDA and CDR2 SQIVND (reference sequence). The V end lost 1 base, the J end lost 5 bases, and 9 bases lay between the germline ends. In DNA form, the CDR3 reads TGTGCCAGTAGTATAGTGCACGGGGACGAGCAGTACTTC. Its protein is CASSIVHGDEQYF. The variable domain in full, with the rest retrieved from reference TRBV19 and TRBJ2-7, is DGGITQSPKYLFRKEGQNVTLSCEQNLNHDAMYWYRQDPGQGLRLIYYSQIVNDFQKGDIAEGYSVSREKKESFPLTVTSAQKNPTAFYLCASSIVHGDEQYFGPGTRLTVT.

This clone counts as medium-sized. The chain joins TRBV5-5 to TRBJ2-7; TRBD1 aligns across 8 bases. This CDR3 contains 14 residues. V lost 0 bases, J lost 5 bases, and 4 bases stayed unmatched. Germline lookup yields CDR1 SGHKS and CDR2 YYEKEE (reference sequence). CDR3 sequence (DNA): TGTGCCAGCAGCTTGGAGGACAGGGTCCACGAGCAGTACTTC. It encodes CASSLEDRVHEQYF.

This clone has just a few counts. V usage is TRBV6-1 and J usage is TRBJ1-1; no clear D gene. This CDR3 region has 10 residues. CDR1 and CDR2 from the germline V gene are MNHNS and SASEGT. The V gene lost 1 base and the J gene lost 7 bases, with 1 base spanning the gap. CDR3 in DNA: TGTGCCAGCAGTGAAGGTGAAGCTTTCTTT. Its translation is CASSEGEAFF.

V and J are TRBV4-1 and TRBJ2-5; a weak D match, TRBD2 (6 bases). Looked up from germline, CDR1 is MGHRA and CDR2 is YSYEKL. Trimming took off 0 bases at V and 2 bases at J, with 19 bases between the two ends. This CDR3 comprises 18 residues. CDR3 DNA: TGCGCCAGCAGCCAAGATTACCCCTTGCGGGGCTTACAAGAGACCCAGTACTTC. This translates into CASSQDYPLRGLQETQYF.